This T cell receptor beta chain appears in the sequencing data of a study of shared clonotypes between healthy human individuals. In its sample, this clone was seen once. Naive-designated CD8 cells lacked CD45RO, were positively enriched for CCR7, and omitted terminally differentiated effector memory CD45RA+ cells. Using immunoSEQ multiplex PCR, the repertoire was profiled, and TCRdb retains in-frame clones only, with some absent. The table has millions of clones, roughly 91% seen once; the top ten hold 1.5% to 2%. This CDR3 is built from 13 residues. The germline V and J ends were trimmed by 0 bases and 6 bases, with 10 bases remaining between them. Germline CDR1 SGDLS, CDR2 YYNGEE.

Sequencing input: naive CD8+ T cells from PBMCs. The receptor was isolated from a man aged 18 to 30 in good health. Some clones in this sample may be carry-over from other donors' samples. The V gene is TRBV9, the J gene TRBJ2-7, with D perhaps TRBD2 (6 bases). CDR3 in amino acids: CASSVGLATEQYF. Here the CDR3 DNA reads TGTGCCAGCAGCGTAGGGCTAGCGACCGAGCAGTACTTC.